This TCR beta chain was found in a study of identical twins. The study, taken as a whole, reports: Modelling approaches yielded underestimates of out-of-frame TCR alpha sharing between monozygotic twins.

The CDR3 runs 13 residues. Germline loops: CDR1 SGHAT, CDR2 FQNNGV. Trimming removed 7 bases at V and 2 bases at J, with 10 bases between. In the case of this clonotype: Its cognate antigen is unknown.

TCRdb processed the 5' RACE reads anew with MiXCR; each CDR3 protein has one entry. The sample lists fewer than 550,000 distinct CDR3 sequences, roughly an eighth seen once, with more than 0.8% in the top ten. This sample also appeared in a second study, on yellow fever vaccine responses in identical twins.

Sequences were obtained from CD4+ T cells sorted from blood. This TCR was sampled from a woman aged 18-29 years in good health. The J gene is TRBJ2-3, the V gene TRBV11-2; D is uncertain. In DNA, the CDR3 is TGTGCCAGCAACCCTCAGTCCACAGATACGCAGTATTTT. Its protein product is CASNPQSTDTQYF.